What follows are 29 T cell receptor beta chains derived from one specimen sequenced in a study of naive and memory T cell subsets. Amplification of ligated cDNA took four PCR rounds with SP2 and nested alpha and beta constant primers. TCRdb passed the 5' RACE reads through MiXCR, listing each CDR3 protein once. The sample comprises tens of thousands of distinct CDR3 sequences, approximately 6.6% of which are singletons, and over 7.5% rests with the top ten. TCR cDNA received a 3' ligated oligonucleotide that carried a UMI. The receptors were gathered from a male donor in good health.

The chain combines TRBV12-3 or TRBV12-4 with TRBJ2-5; TRBD2 agrees at 11 bases. V shed 1 base, J shed 4 bases, and the junction held 17 bases outside the gene matches. The CDR3 is 20 amino acids. The CDR3 sequence: CASSLVARGVLAGEVETQYF. As DNA, the CDR3 is TGTGCCAGCAGTTTAGTGGCACGGGGTGTACTAGCGGGAGAGGTAGAGACCCAGTACTTC.

This clonotype was seen many times. The gene calls are TRBV24-1 and TRBJ2-2; no clear D. V lost 4 bases, J lost 5 bases, and 4 bases lay in between. Germline loops: CDR1 KGHDR, CDR2 SFDVKD. The CDR3 extends over 12 amino acids. The chain's CDR3 is CATSERTGELFF. CDR3 nucleotides: TGTGCCACCAGTGAGCGGACCGGGGAGCTGTTTTTT.

This clonotype was recorded many times. The chain is built from TRBV3-1 and TRBJ2-3, with 11 positions matching TRBD2. CDR1 LGHDT and CDR2 YNNKEL come from the germline V gene (reference sequence). With V trimmed by 8 bases and J by 3 bases, 10 bases remained unmatched. The CDR3 contains 16 residues. The CDR3 DNA reads TGTGCCAGCCAAAGGGGATTAGCGGGGGGGACAGATACGCAGTATTTT. It yields the protein CASQRGLAGGTDTQYF.

This clonotype was observed at least ten times. The chain employs TRBV6-1 and TRBJ2-2; 7 nucleotides match TRBD2. V gave up 5 bases and J gave up 0 bases; unmatched junction bases: 3. This CDR3 has 15 residues. Germline CDR1 and CDR2: MNHNS and SASEGT. The CDR3 DNA reads as TGTGCCAGCAGTACTAGCGTCACGAACACCGGGGAGCTGTTTTTT. Residues: CASSTSVTNTGELFF.

There are many counts of this clonotype. V and J are TRBV6-6 and TRBJ2-1, with 9 bases fitting TRBD2. Unmatched junction bases numbered 4, after V lost 6 bases and J lost 4 bases. The germline CDR1 and CDR2 sequences are MNHNY and SVGAGI (reference sequence). CDR3 length: 14 residues. The CDR3 sequence is CASSSGLAYNEQFF. The CDR3 DNA reads TGTGCCAGCAGCTCCGGACTAGCGTACAATGAGCAGTTCTTC.

The chain combines TRBV28 with TRBJ1-5; D not certain. The V gene's germline CDR1 is MDHEN and CDR2 SYDVKM. The CDR3 runs 12 residues. V was pared by 5 bases and J by 3 bases, with 5 bases between. The CDR3 DNA reads as TGTGCCAGCAGTACCAACAATCAGCCCCAGCATTTT. It specifies CASSTNNQPQHF.

This clonotype was recorded a few times. The chain links TRBV6-1 to TRBJ2-5, with TRBD2 matching 7 bases. Germline assignment: CDR1 MNHNS and CDR2 SASEGT. The CDR3 is made up of 17 amino acids. V shed 2 bases, J shed 2 bases, and the junction held 11 bases outside the gene matches. The CDR3: CASSEMGPGGRQETQYF. CDR3 DNA sequence: TGTGCCAGCAGTGAAATGGGGCCCGGGGGGAGGCAAGAGACCCAGTACTTC.

Many counts were recorded for this clonotype. The J gene is TRBJ2-3, the V gene TRBV29-1; a possible D gene is TRBD2 (5 bases). The V gene lost 6 bases and the J gene lost 8 bases, with 9 bases spanning the gap. There are 10 residues in the CDR3. Per the germline V gene, CDR1 is SQVTM and CDR2 is ANQGSEA. The CDR3: CSVWESTQYF. CDR3 nucleotides: TGCAGCGTCTGGGAGAGTACGCAGTATTTT.

This clonotype was observed a handful of times. The chain couples TRBV6-4 to TRBJ1-4; D might be TRBD1 (5 bases). This CDR3 is 14 amino acids long. Germline values: CDR1 MRHNA, CDR2 SNTAGT. The CDR3 loop reads CLTNRGWTNEKLFF. The DNA for the CDR3 is TGTCTTACAAACCGGGGGTGGACTAATGAAAAACTGTTTTTT.

V usage is TRBV11-2 and J usage is TRBJ2-7; D possibly corresponds to TRBD1 (6 bases). Germline CDR1 reads SGHAT; CDR2 reads FQNNGV. V lost 4 bases, J lost 6 bases, and 19 bases lay in between. This CDR3 region has 15 residues. CDR3 loop: CASSSIATGAREQYF. CDR3 bases: TGTGCCAGCAGCTCAATTGCGACAGGAGCCCGCGAGCAGTACTTC.

This clonotype came up a few times. The chain links TRBV29-1 to TRBJ2-2, with 9 nucleotides matching TRBD2. J lost 5 bases, V lost 5 bases, and 6 bases had no gene match. The CDR3 is 14 amino acids. CDR1 is SQVTM and CDR2 is ANQGSEA in the germline V gene. The CDR3 protein is CSVLASGMTGELFF. The CDR3 region has the DNA TGCAGCGTTTTGGCTAGCGGGATGACCGGGGAGCTGTTTTTT.

This chain connects TRBV18 to TRBJ1-1, with 11 bases that match TRBD1. From germline, CDR1 is KGHSH and CDR2 LQKENI. The V gene end was trimmed by 2 bases and the J gene end by 5 bases; junction bases not matched to a gene: 7. The CDR3 loop spans 16 amino acids. The CDR3 sequence: CASSPRTGGDGTEAFF. The CDR3 DNA follows: TGTGCCAGCTCACCAAGGACAGGGGGCGACGGGACTGAAGCTTTCTTT. The full variable domain, completed using reference TRBV18 and TRBJ1-1, is NAGVMQNPRHLVRRRGQEARLRCSPMKGHSHVYWYRQLPEEGLKFMVYLQKENIIDESGMPKERFSAEFPKEGPSILRIQQVVRGDSAAYFCASSPRTGGDGTEAFFGQGTRLTVV.

This clonotype was counted a few times. This chain connects TRBV5-4 to TRBJ2-1; possible D gene TRBD2, 5 bases. The CDR3 is 17 amino acids. The germline V gene encodes CDR1 SGHNT and CDR2 YYREEE (reference sequence). The V end was cut by 4 bases, the J end by 0 bases, with 17 bases between. In DNA form, the CDR3 reads TGTGCCAGCAGCCCCGCCTCCCAGCGGAGCTCCTACAATGAGCAGTTCTTC. This codes for CASSPASQRSSYNEQFF.

The J gene is TRBJ2-3, the V gene TRBV20-1; weak D call: TRBD2 (5 bases). Germline V lookup: CDR1 DFQATT, CDR2 SNEGSKA (reference sequence). The CDR3 runs to 14 residues. Trimming left V 5 bases short and J 2 bases short, with 14 bases between. The CDR3 region is CSAYNERHTDTQYF. The CDR3 DNA reads TGCAGTGCTTATAATGAGCGGCACACAGATACGCAGTATTTT.

Many counts were recorded for this clonotype. This chain uses TRBV10-3 with TRBJ1-3; D ambiguous. The CDR3 sequence is 11 residues long. V lost 9 bases to trimming and J lost 2 bases, with 5 bases between them. Germline V gene sequence: CDR1 ENHRY, CDR2 SYGVKD. For the CDR3, the DNA is TGTGCCATGGGAACTGGAAACACCATATATTTT. This sequence encodes CAMGTGNTIYF.

This clonotype was observed at least ten times. The chain combines TRBV6-6 with TRBJ2-5; D remains ambiguous. The V gene's germline CDR1 is MNHNY and CDR2 SVGAGI (reference sequence). The germline V and J ends were trimmed by 3 bases and 5 bases, with 7 bases remaining between them. This CDR3 has 12 residues. The CDR3 loop is CASSYIDETQYF. For the CDR3, the DNA is TGTGCCAGCAGTTATATCGACGAGACCCAGTACTTC.

This clonotype was seen at least ten times. V and J are TRBV2 and TRBJ1-2, with D tentatively TRBD1 (5 bases). The CDR3 is 14 amino acids. Trimming cost V 11 bases and J 8 bases, with 24 bases left between them. Germline CDR1 reads SNHLY; CDR2 reads FYNNEI. CDR3: CADGDKSRGEGYTF. CDR3 bases: TGTGCCGACGGAGATAAATCGAGGGGTGAAGGCTACACCTTC.

This clonotype was seen only a few times. In nucleotides, the CDR3 is TGTGCCAGCAGCCAGGCGGGAGACTACGAGCAGTACTTC. Translated, it gives CASSQAGDYEQYF. V gene TRBV6-5 combines with J gene TRBJ2-7; the match to TRBD2 covers 7 bases. V gave up 6 bases and J gave up 3 bases; unmatched junction bases: 5. The V gene's germline CDR1 is MNHEY and CDR2 SVGAGI. The CDR3 contains 13 residues.

The chain uses TRBV2 and TRBJ1-5; no reliable D call. This CDR3 comprises 15 residues. Trimming took off 0 bases at V and 1 base at J, with 7 bases between the two ends. Per germline, CDR1 SNHLY and CDR2 FYNNEI. The CDR3 here is CASSEAMGSNQPQHF. CDR3 sequence (DNA): TGTGCCAGCAGTGAAGCTATGGGGAGCAATCAGCCCCAGCATTTT.

V gene TRBV7-9 combines with J gene TRBJ2-7; 8 bases are a match to TRBD2. Germline V lookup: CDR1 SEHNR, CDR2 FQNEAQ (reference sequence). CDR3 length: 15 amino acids. Trimming cost V 1 base and J 3 bases; bases outside gene matches: 5. The CDR3 nucleotides read TGTGCCAGCAGCTTAGGAGCGGGGGTTCTCTACGAGCAGTACTTC. Translation gives CASSLGAGVLYEQYF.

The sample holds a few counts of this clonotype. The V gene is TRBV4-1, the J gene TRBJ2-5; 7 nucleotides line up with TRBD1. CDR1 is MGHRA, CDR2 YSYEKL, per germline. With 4 bases clipped from V and 4 bases from J, the junction kept 6 bases outside the gene matches. This CDR3 is built from 14 residues. DNA of the CDR3: TGCGCCAGCAGCCGGCAGGGGGTTGGAGAGACCCAGTACTTC. This translates into CASSRQGVGETQYF.

This clonotype has a count of ten or more. V gene TRBV6-5 combines with J gene TRBJ2-5; a weak D match, TRBD2 (7 bases). The length of the CDR3 is 15 residues. With 7 bases removed from V and 1 base from J, the gap between germline ends came to 16 bases. The germline V gene has CDR1 MNHEY and CDR2 SVGAGI. Here the CDR3 reads CASKESGGLQETQYF. The CDR3 DNA sequence: TGTGCCAGCAAGGAGTCGGGGGGCCTCCAAGAGACCCAGTACTTC.

This clonotype was recorded many times. The chain links TRBV19 to TRBJ2-7; 11 bases match TRBD1. The length of the CDR3 is 14 residues. Trimming removed 5 bases from V and 3 bases from J; junction bases left unmatched: 3. CDR1 and CDR2 (germline): LNHDA, SQIVND (reference sequence). DNA for the CDR3: TGTGCCAGTAGTGCCGGGACAGGGGGCTACGAGCAGTACTTC. Its protein is CASSAGTGGYEQYF.

This clonotype has just a few counts. J is TRBJ2-5 and V is TRBV3-1, with 7 bases fitting TRBD2. CDR1 is LGHDT and CDR2 is YNNKEL in the germline V gene (reference sequence). The J segment lost 5 bases and the V segment lost 4 bases, leaving 10 bases of the junction unmatched. CDR3 length: 15 amino acids. The DNA for the CDR3 is TGTGCCAGCAGCCGAGGGGCAGCGGGGTTCGAGACCCAGTACTTC. Its translation is CASSRGAAGFETQYF.

This clonotype showed up many times. The chain recombines TRBV29-1 with TRBJ2-7, with 11 positions matching TRBD2. V was pared by 2 bases and J by 6 bases, with 6 bases of the junction left unmatched. Germline V gene lookup returns CDR1 SQVTM and CDR2 ANQGSEA. CDR3 length: 14 residues. This CDR3 is CSVEPLAGEGEQYF. In DNA, the CDR3 is TGCAGCGTTGAACCACTAGCGGGAGAGGGCGAGCAGTACTTC.

This clonotype has more than one count but fewer than ten. The rearrangement joins TRBV7-8 to TRBJ2-5; TRBD2 aligns across 11 bases. V dropped 5 bases and J dropped 5; count of bases not matched to a gene: 19. The CDR3 consists of 19 residues. The germline V gene encodes CDR1 SGHVS and CDR2 FQNEAQ. CDR3 coding DNA: TGTGCCAGCAGCCCTAGCGGGAGGCGGGGGAGGATTGGTACGGAGACCCAGTACTTC. This gives the protein CASSPSGRRGRIGTETQYF.

There are a few counts of this clonotype. V gene TRBV7-9 combines with J gene TRBJ1-2, with 7 bases matching TRBD1. J gave up 5 bases and V 5 bases, and 5 bases lay outside the gene matches. The CDR3 totals 13 residues. Germline CDR1 is SEHNR and CDR2 is FQNEAQ (reference sequence). The CDR3 region has the DNA TGTGCCAGCAGCGACAGGGATCTGTATGGCTACACCTTC. It translates to CASSDRDLYGYTF.

This clonotype has only a few counts. In DNA, the CDR3 is TGTGCCAGTAGTATAGTCCCACTGCAGCCAACTAATGAAAAACTGTTTTTT. Its protein is CASSIVPLQPTNEKLFF. V usage is TRBV19 and J usage is TRBJ1-4; no clear D. CDR3 length: 17 residues. Trimming shortened V by 1 base and J by 0 bases, and 12 bases separated the two germline ends. Looked up from germline, CDR1 is LNHDA and CDR2 is SQIVND (reference sequence).

This sequence joins TRBV5-8 and TRBJ2-1; perhaps TRBD2 as D (6 bases). Germline CDR1 SGHTS, CDR2 YDEGEE. This CDR3 has 17 amino acids. Trimming pared 0 bases from V and 10 bases from J, leaving 23 bases between. CDR3 DNA: TGTGCCAGCAGCTTGGAATTTAGTTCCGGGACCGGGAGAGAGCAGTTCTTC. It yields the protein CASSLEFSSGTGREQFF.